This TCR beta chain was profiled in a study of shared clonotypes between healthy human individuals. Clones were sequenced by immunoSEQ multiplex PCR, and TCRdb holds only the in-frame ones, with some missing. This sample yields about 2.1 million clones, of which about 93% are seen a single time; less than 2% belongs to the top ten. As for this clone: Antigen unknown.

General study results and limits: Apart from blood, nothing was sampled; tissue repertoires likely differ. Clonotype sharing among the donors was expected to vary with sequencing depth. The study found 4.5% to 6% of naive CD4 clonotypes shared across a handful of donors.

The trim removed 5 bases at V and 8 bases at J, leaving 18 bases unmatched. Looked up from germline, CDR1 is SEHNR and CDR2 is FQNEAQ (reference sequence). The CDR3 runs to 17 residues. Naive CD8 cells comprised CD45RO-negative, CCR7-positively selected cells, excluding terminally differentiated effector memory CD45RA+ cells. This chain joins TRBV7-9 and TRBJ2-1, with 7 nucleotides matching TRBD2. This sequence originates from a man younger than 35 in good health. Some clones in this sample may be carry-over from other donors' samples. The specimen sequenced was naive CD8+ T cells from PBMCs. The CDR3 here is CASSLRAGPAVRDEQFF. CDR3 DNA: TGTGCCAGCAGCCTCCGAGCGGGGCCGGCGGTACGCGATGAGCAGTTCTTC.